This entry concerns a single TCR beta chain. Its antigen target is currently unknown. Mismatch with germline at one junction end may stem from a read error. TCRdb lists the instrument as Illumina Genome Analyzer IIx. TCRdb reprocessing: public reads trimmed at Q25 with fastp, clones called with MiXCR, in-frame beta chains kept. Merged by CDR3 protein, the rows form single entries marked with the most common genes and DNA. The sample table lists tens of thousands of distinct CDR3 sequences, 7.3% of them with a count of one. The ten largest clonotypes hold around 16% of the sample. The data were taken from a study of patients with pleural tuberculosis (TCRdb year 2014). The germline V gene (reference sequence) supplies CDR1 DFQATT and CDR2 SNEGSKA. Measured from the cysteine to the phenylalanine, the CDR3 is 14 residues long. The entry retains the CDR3 DNA only, 42 bases that are in frame from base 1.

The receptor was isolated from a human donor with pleural tuberculosis. The V and J segments used are TRBV20-1 and TRBJ2-1; 9 bases in the junction line up with TRBD2. The nucleotide sequence is TGCGGTGCCCCCCGAAAGGGACTAGCAAATGAGCAGTTCTTC. The translation is CGAPRKGLANEQFF.